These 13 T cell receptor beta chains were all obtained from the same sample, sequenced in a study of blood T cell repertoires in COVID-19. Assay: immunoSEQ multiplex PCR; the TCRdb copy retains only in-frame clones and omits some. The profile shows 150,000 to 200,000 clones, around 80% of them singletons. The sequenced sample was peripheral blood. The receptors here all came from a woman aged 80 or older with active or convalescent COVID-19.

This chain joins TRBV2 and TRBJ2-4; 10 bases agree with TRBD2. J gave up 2 bases and V 4 bases, and 11 bases lay outside the gene matches. CDR3 length: 18 residues. Germline V gene sequence: CDR1 SNHLY, CDR2 FYNNEI. CDR3 sequence (DNA): TGTGCCAGCAGTGGAAATATAGCGGGGGGAAGGACCAAAAACATTCAGTACTTC. Translation gives CASSGNIAGGRTKNIQYF. Full variable domain (remainder filled in from reference TRBV2 and TRBJ2-4): EPEVTQTPSHQVTQMGQEVILRCVPISNHLYFYWYRQILGQKVEFLVSFYNNEISEKSEIFDDQFSVERPDGSNFTLKIRSTKLEDSAMYFCASSGNIAGGRTKNIQYFGAGTRLSVL.

This clone has more than one count but fewer than ten. The chain has TRBV19 and TRBJ2-6; D not resolved. Between the trimmed V and J ends, which lost 9 bases and 0 bases, there was a span of 6 bases. CDR3 size: 13 residues. The germline gives CDR1 LNHDA, CDR2 SQIVND (reference sequence). In nucleotides, the CDR3 is TGTGCCAGCAGGAACTCTGGGGCCAACGTCCTGACTTTC. This sequence encodes CASRNSGANVLTF.

The rearrangement links TRBV27 to TRBJ1-6; 10 bases agree with TRBD1. Trimming took 6 bases from V and 6 from J; bases not matched to a gene: 5. The CDR3 is 15 residues long. The germline gives CDR1 MNHEY, CDR2 SMNVEV (reference sequence). The CDR3 DNA is TGTGCCAGCAGGCCTGGGACAGGGGCTAATTCACCCCTCCACTTT. It codes for CASRPGTGANSPLHF.

The chain has TRBV6-4 and TRBJ1-1; possibly TRBD1 for D (5 bases). The CDR3 consists of 15 residues. The V end lost 6 bases, the J end lost 1 base, and 15 bases lay between the germline ends. Germline lookup yields CDR1 MRHNA and CDR2 SNTAGT. CDR3 in amino acids: CASSQPGTGNTEAFF. CDR3 nucleotide sequence: TGTGCCAGCAGCCAACCGGGGACTGGGAACACTGAAGCTTTCTTT.

The rearrangement joins TRBV7-6 to TRBJ2-7; 11 positions agree with TRBD1. CDR1 SGHVS and CDR2 FNYEAQ come from the germline V gene. This CDR3 comprises 15 residues. J was trimmed by 0 bases and V by 5 bases; bases with no gene match: 3. DNA for the CDR3: TGTGCCAGCAGCCGAGGGACAGGGGGCTCCTACGAGCAGTACTTC. It is translated as CASSRGTGGSYEQYF.

This clone was counted many times. The J gene is TRBJ1-3, the V gene TRBV4-2; weak D call: TRBD1 (6 bases). Germline V lookup: CDR1 LGHNA, CDR2 YNFKEQ. The CDR3 covers 15 residues. V lost 0 bases and J 2 bases, leaving 8 bases between the germline ends. The DNA of the CDR3 is TGTGCCAGCAGCCAAGACGCAGGGGCTGGAAACACCATATATTTT. It encodes CASSQDAGAGNTIYF.

This clone was counted only a few times. The chain couples TRBV5-6 to TRBJ2-1; 9 bases are shared with TRBD1. In germline, CDR1 is SGHDT, CDR2 YYEEEE. Unmatched junction bases numbered 9, after V lost 1 base and J lost 4 bases. CDR3 length: 17 amino acids. The CDR3 loop reads CASSLLQGADGYNEQFF. For the CDR3, the DNA is TGTGCCAGCAGCTTGTTACAGGGGGCCGACGGATACAATGAGCAGTTCTTC. The variable domain in full, with the rest retrieved from reference TRBV5-6 and TRBJ2-1, is DAGVTQSPTHLIKTRGQQVTLRCSPKSGHDTVSWYQQALGQGPQFIFQYYEEEERQRGNFPDRFSGHQFPNYSSELNVNALLLGDSALYLCASSLLQGADGYNEQFFGPGTRLTVL.

The chain is built from TRBV29-1 and TRBJ1-1, with D possibly TRBD1 on 5 matching bases. There are 13 residues in the CDR3. With 4 bases removed from V and 3 bases from J, the gap between germline ends came to 12 bases. Germline-derived CDR1 and CDR2 are SQVTM and ANQGSEA. The CDR3 spells CSVVGTGDTEAFF. In nucleotides, the CDR3 is TGCAGCGTTGTGGGGACTGGGGACACTGAAGCTTTCTTT.

The chain is built from TRBV28 and TRBJ1-2; a possible D gene is TRBD1 (6 bases). The CDR3 extends over 14 amino acids. Trimming pared 6 bases from V and 4 bases from J, leaving 15 bases between. Per germline, CDR1 MDHEN and CDR2 SYDVKM. CDR3 in DNA: TGTGCCAGCAGCACCGCCGGACAGATCTATGGCTACACCTTC. Residues: CASSTAGQIYGYTF.

The chain joins TRBV3-1 (or the pseudogene TRBV3-2) to TRBJ1-3; D is uncertain. Germline CDR1 LGHDT, CDR2 YNNKEL (reference sequence). V was trimmed by 2 bases and J by 2 bases, leaving 7 bases between them. This CDR3 has 14 residues. The CDR3 DNA sequence: TGTGCCAGCAGCCAAACCACGGCTGGAAACACCATATATTTT. Translating gives CASSQTTAGNTIYF.

The chain uses TRBV11-2 and TRBJ2-2; TRBD1 matches at 8 bases. Germline CDR1 is SGHAT and CDR2 is FQNNGV. The CDR3 runs 15 residues. With 4 bases clipped from V and 7 bases from J, the junction kept 8 bases outside the gene matches. CDR3 in amino acids: CASSWDGTGRGELFF. As DNA, the CDR3 is TGTGCCAGCAGCTGGGACGGGACAGGTCGCGGGGAGCTGTTTTTT. The variable domain in full, with the rest retrieved from reference TRBV11-2 and TRBJ2-2, is EAGVAQSPRYKIIEKRQSVAFWCNPISGHATLYWYQQILGQGPKLLIQFQNNGVVDDSQLPKDRFSAERLKGVDSTLKIQPAKLEDSAVYLCASSWDGTGRGELFFGEGSRLTVL.

The J gene is TRBJ1-2, the V gene TRBV14; tentatively, D is TRBD1 (5 bases). Per the germline V gene, CDR1 is SGHDN and CDR2 is FVKESK. Trimming took off 2 bases at V and 3 bases at J, with 16 bases between the two ends. This CDR3 has 16 amino acids. The CDR3: CASSQSWGGPHYGYTF. In nucleotides, the CDR3 is TGTGCCAGCAGCCAATCCTGGGGCGGACCGCACTATGGCTACACCTTC.

This clone has only one observation. The chain employs TRBV27 and TRBJ1-1, with a weak D call TRBD1 (6 bases). The CDR3 sequence is 15 residues long. The V end lost 5 bases, the J end lost 2 bases, and 15 bases lay between the germline ends. Germline CDR1 and CDR2: MNHEY and SMNVEV (reference sequence). In nucleotides, the CDR3 is TGTGCCAGCAGTCTACGGACAGTGATTAACACTGAAGCTTTCTTT. Protein sequence: CASSLRTVINTEAFF.